Below, 13 T cell receptor beta chains from the same sample are listed, as sequenced in a study of blood T cell repertoires in COVID-19. Using immunoSEQ multiplex PCR, the repertoire was profiled, and TCRdb retains in-frame clones only, with some absent. This sample has over 35,000 clones, with approximately 71% found just once. The sample taken for sequencing was peripheral blood. The receptors originated from a man aged 80 or over with acute or convalescent COVID-19.

Comments on this clone: Within the sample, other DNA sequences also encode this same CDR3. The J gene is TRBJ2-7, the V gene TRBV5-1; 7 nucleotides align to TRBD2. The CDR3 is 15 residues long. After removal of 0 bases from V and 4 bases from J, the junction contained 7 bases not matched to a gene. Germline CDR1 is SGHRS and CDR2 is YFSETQ. The CDR3 here is CASSLGGGVSYEQYF. In nucleotides, the CDR3 is TGCGCCAGCAGCTTGGGTGGGGGGGTTTCTTACGAGCAGTACTTC.

This rearrangement joins TRBV19 to TRBJ1-2; possibly TRBD1 for D (6 bases). Trimming took off 5 bases at V and 2 bases at J, with 12 bases between the two ends. The germline V gene has CDR1 LNHDA and CDR2 SQIVND (reference sequence). The CDR3 spans 14 residues. CDR3 protein: CASSWGGPNYGYTF. CDR3 coding DNA: TGTGCCAGTAGTTGGGGGGGGCCGAACTATGGCTACACCTTC.

V is TRBV7-2 and J is TRBJ1-2; D possibly corresponds to TRBD1 (5 bases). The V end was cut by 2 bases, the J end by 6 bases, with 7 bases between. The CDR3 loop spans 12 amino acids. The germline V gene encodes CDR1 SGHTA and CDR2 FQGNSA. The CDR3 nucleotides read TGTGCCAGCAGCTTACGCAGGGATGGCTACACCTTC. Translating it yields CASSLRRDGYTF.

The chain combines TRBV6-5 with TRBJ2-3; 14 bases are shared with TRBD2. Germline assignment: CDR1 MNHEY and CDR2 SVGAGI. The CDR3 is 16 residues long. Trimming at V came to 2 bases and at J to 8 bases, leaving 6 bases not matched to a gene. The CDR3 protein is CASSYGLAGGGGTQYF. DNA for the CDR3: TGTGCCAGCAGTTACGGACTAGCGGGAGGTGGTGGTACGCAGTATTTT.

The CDR3 here is CASSRTSESSYEQYF. The CDR3 DNA is TGTGCCAGCAGCCGAACTAGCGAAAGCTCCTACGAGCAGTACTTC. The chain couples TRBV6-6 to TRBJ2-7; 7 nucleotides line up with TRBD2. The germline V gene has CDR1 MNHNY and CDR2 SVGAGI (reference sequence). V lost 6 bases and J lost 0; bases outside the gene matches: 8. CDR3 length: 15 residues.

The CDR3 here is CASSRSPNDRVGEQYF. DNA for the CDR3: TGTGCCAGCAGCCGCTCTCCTAACGACAGGGTGGGCGAGCAGTACTTC. The chain recombines TRBV6-6 with TRBJ2-7; 7 bases are a match to TRBD1. V lost 6 bases and J lost 6; bases outside the gene matches: 17. The CDR3 extends over 16 amino acids. CDR1 MNHNY and CDR2 SVGAGI come from the germline V gene (reference sequence).

The chain uses TRBV9 and TRBJ2-7, with TRBD1 identical over 8 bases. CDR3 length: 14 residues. The germline V gene has CDR1 SGDLS and CDR2 YYNGEE. V gave up 0 bases and J gave up 6 bases; unmatched junction bases: 5. The CDR3 DNA follows: TGTGCCAGCAGCGTAGGGACAGGGAATGGCGAGCAGTACTTC. It yields the protein CASSVGTGNGEQYF.

This chain links TRBV27 with TRBJ2-1; possibly TRBD2 for D (7 bases). V gave up 8 bases and J gave up 6 bases, with 23 bases separating them. This CDR3 spans 16 amino acids. The germline gives CDR1 MNHEY, CDR2 SMNVEV (reference sequence). The CDR3 is CASRGRGPPGANEQFF. In DNA, the CDR3 is TGTGCCAGCCGGGGGCGGGGGCCACCGGGTGCCAATGAGCAGTTCTTC.

This clone was counted a few times. V gene TRBV21-1 combines with J gene TRBJ2-7; the table gives TRBD2 as D, unverified against the DNA. TRBV21-1 is a pseudogene locus. CDR3 length equals 17 residues. CDR3: CASSKGENTYPNYEQYF. The DNA of the CDR3 is TGTGCCAGCAGCAAAGGTGAGAATACCTATCCCAACTACGAGCAGTACTTC.

The rearrangement joins TRBV6-5 to TRBJ2-7; D might be TRBD2 (7 bases). The germline V gene encodes CDR1 MNHEY and CDR2 SVGAGI. Trimming shortened V by 7 bases and J by 2 bases, and 9 bases separated the two germline ends. This CDR3 has 12 residues. The CDR3 bases are TGTGCCAGCAAAGGGGGGGCCTACGAGCAGTACTTC. Translation: CASKGGAYEQYF.

The chain couples TRBV11-2 to TRBJ2-3, with 9 bases lining up with TRBD2. CDR3 length: 15 residues. Germline assignment: CDR1 SGHAT and CDR2 FQNNGV. V lost 3 bases, J lost 7 bases, and 8 bases stayed unmatched. The chain's CDR3 is CASSLGREGQYTQYF. CDR3 DNA: TGTGCCAGCAGCTTGGGGCGGGAGGGCCAATATACGCAGTATTTT.

The DNA for the CDR3 is TGTGCCAGCACCCCCGTGCGGGACAGTGAAGCTTTCTTT. It codes for CASTPVRDSEAFF. J is TRBJ1-1 and V is TRBV6-6; the match to TRBD1 covers 7 bases. V lost 7 bases to trimming and J lost 7 bases; unmatched junction nucleotides: 9. Germline V lookup: CDR1 MNHNY, CDR2 SVGAGI (reference sequence). The length of the CDR3 is 13 residues.

In this sample, this clone turned up a few times. The gene calls are TRBV6-6 and TRBJ2-1; D gene unclear. Germline CDR1 and CDR2: MNHNY and SVGAGI (reference sequence). The CDR3 runs to 15 residues. V dropped 0 bases and J dropped 3 bases, with 9 bases sitting between them. In nucleotides, the CDR3 is TGTGCCAGCAGTTACTCACTCCTTGGCTACAATGAGCAGTTCTTC. Its protein product is CASSYSLLGYNEQFF.